The clone carrying this TCR beta chain was detected ten times or more. Its cognate antigen is unknown. The data derive from a study of identical twins. Via MiXCR, TCRdb re-called the 5' RACE reads, giving one row per CDR3 protein. The repertoire holds over 500,000 distinct CDR3 sequences, with 20% to 25% as singletons. Study findings and constraints: Analyses of zero insertions could, in part, be confounded by invariant MAIT and iNKT cells.

A further study also used this sample, focusing on T cells expressing NK-cell markers. That study adds: CD8+ T cells in roughly six donors included dominant NKG2C+ clonotypes at 1.0-7.0%.

Input material: CD4+ T cells sorted from blood. The clonotype was recovered from a woman younger than 35 in good health.

The CDR3 DNA sequence: TGCGCCAGCAGAGGACAGGGTAGGGAAGATCAGCCCCAGCATTTT. Protein: CASRGQGREDQPQHF. The chain links TRBV10-2 to TRBJ1-5; 8 bases fit TRBD1. V was pared by 6 bases and J by 5 bases, with 9 bases of the junction left unmatched. The CDR3 length is 15 residues. Germline V gene sequence: CDR1 WSHSY, CDR2 SAAADI.